This T cell receptor beta chain was obtained from a study of control samples from healthy donors and cancer patients. The assay was immunoSEQ multiplex PCR, and TCRdb's table has in-frame clones only and misses some. The sample consists of 40,000 to 55,000 clones, approximately 89% of them appearing once. The TCR comes from a man aged 35 to 55 with colorectal cancer. The sequencing input was PBMCs.

This chain's CDR3 is CASRDRGAYEQYF. In DNA, the CDR3 is TGTGCCAGTAGAGACAGGGGTGCCTACGAGCAGTACTTC. The J gene is TRBJ2-7, the V gene TRBV19; TRBD1 matches 8 bases. The CDR3 is 13 residues long. The junction had 3 bases not matched to a gene; V was cut back by 6 bases and J by 2 bases. CDR1 and CDR2 from the germline V gene are LNHDA and SQIVND (reference sequence).